Each of the 28 T cell receptor beta chains below was sequenced from the same sample in a study of cytomegalovirus exposure and HLA in healthy donors. The PCR had 60 Vbeta and 13 Jbeta primers. Assay: immunoSEQ multiplex PCR; the TCRdb copy retains only in-frame clones and omits some. In the table there are 150,000 to 200,000 clones, roughly 78% of which are singletons. Sequencing input: PBMCs. All receptors come from a man between 40 and 49 years old in good health and CMV-seropositive.

The chain couples TRBV7-9 to TRBJ2-3; 14 nucleotides match TRBD2. In germline, CDR1 is SEHNR, CDR2 FQNEAQ (reference sequence). The V gene end was trimmed by 5 bases and the J gene end by 4 bases; junction bases not matched to a gene: 5. CDR3 length: 16 residues. CDR3 sequence (DNA): TGTGCCAGCAGCGGAGGGACTAGCGGGGGATCAGATACGCAGTATTTT. Its protein product is CASSGGTSGGSDTQYF.

This clone was counted at least ten times. The chain has TRBV10-3 and TRBJ1-3; the D gene is possibly TRBD1 (6 bases). Trimming stripped 6 bases from V and 0 bases from J, with 6 bases between. The CDR3 spans 13 residues. Per the germline V gene, CDR1 is ENHRY and CDR2 is SYGVKD. CDR3 amino acids: CAIRDSSGNTIYF. As DNA, the CDR3 is TGTGCCATCAGGGACAGCTCTGGAAACACCATATATTTT.

This chain joins TRBV28 and TRBJ1-2; D perhaps matches TRBD1 (5 bases). The CDR3 totals 16 residues. V was shortened by 3 bases and J by 5 bases, with 19 bases between the two germline ends. Germline loops: CDR1 MDHEN, CDR2 SYDVKM. The CDR3 DNA reads as TGTGCCAGCAGTTTCCCCTTGGGGCAGGGCGAGTATGGCTACACCTTC. Amino acids: CASSFPLGQGEYGYTF.

V gene TRBV7-2 combines with J gene TRBJ2-3; 8 positions match TRBD2. The CDR3 totals 15 residues. V was clipped by 1 base and J by 5 bases; unmatched bases: 5. Germline V gene data show CDR1 as SGHTA and CDR2 as FQGNSA. The DNA of the CDR3 is TGTGCCAGCAGCTTAGGGTCCGGGGGGGTAGATACGCAGTATTTT. Residues: CASSLGSGGVDTQYF.

This chain connects TRBV9 to TRBJ1-2, with D unclear. The CDR3 spans 10 residues. Germline loops: CDR1 SGDLS, CDR2 YYNGEE. The V end lost 3 bases, the J end lost 12 bases, and 9 bases lay between the germline ends. CDR3 protein: CASSGPHHTF. In DNA, the CDR3 is TGTGCCAGCAGCGGGCCACACCACACCTTC.

The CDR3: CASSELGGGYTTEAFF. The CDR3 coding sequence is TGTGCCAGCAGTGAATTAGGGGGGGGCTATACCACTGAAGCTTTCTTT. The rearrangement uses TRBV2 and TRBJ1-1; tentative D call: TRBD1 (6 bases). The CDR3 totals 16 residues. The V end lost 2 bases, the J end lost 4 bases, and 17 bases lay between the germline ends. Per germline, CDR1 SNHLY and CDR2 FYNNEI.

The chain has TRBV11-2 and TRBJ2-7, with 8 bases that match TRBD2. The CDR3 is 14 amino acids. V lost 1 base and J lost 3; bases outside the gene matches: 2. CDR1 SGHAT and CDR2 FQNNGV come from the germline V gene. The CDR3 spells CASSLVLAGYEQYF. CDR3 nucleotide sequence: TGTGCCAGCAGCTTAGTTCTAGCGGGCTACGAGCAGTACTTC.

The rearrangement joins TRBV7-3 to TRBJ2-3; 8 bases are a match to TRBD2. CDR1 is SGHTA and CDR2 is FQGTGA in the germline V gene. V lost 1 base, J lost 5 bases, and 2 bases stayed unmatched. The CDR3 extends over 14 amino acids. The CDR3 sequence is CASSLSSGGDTQYF. CDR3 in DNA: TGTGCCAGCAGCTTAAGCAGCGGGGGAGATACGCAGTATTTT.

The gene calls are TRBV7-9 and TRBJ1-3, with 8 bases fitting TRBD1. Germline V gene lookup returns CDR1 SEHNR and CDR2 FQNEAQ (reference sequence). This CDR3 is 14 amino acids long. J was trimmed by 8 bases and V by 4 bases; bases with no gene match: 7. Here the CDR3 DNA reads TGTGCCAGCAGCTCCCGACAGGGGCTGGACACCATATATTTT. Protein product: CASSSRQGLDTIYF. Together with reference TRBV7-9 and TRBJ1-3, the CDR3 gives the full variable domain: DTGVSQNPRHKITKRGQNVTFRCDPISEHNRLYWYRQTLGQGPEFLTYFQNEAQLEKSRLLSDRFSAERPKGSFSTLEIQRTEQGDSAMYLCASSSRQGLDTIYFGEGSWLTVV.

V and J are TRBV25-1 and TRBJ2-7; D call uncertain. Trimming left V 3 bases short and J 1 base short, with 7 bases between. There are 13 residues in the CDR3. CDR1 is MGHDK and CDR2 is SYGVNS in the germline V gene. CDR3 in amino acids: CASSDGGSYEQYF. The CDR3, as DNA: TGTGCCAGCAGTGACGGCGGATCCTACGAGCAGTACTTC.

This chain connects TRBV4-3 to TRBJ1-1; no reliable D call. In germline, CDR1 is LGHNA, CDR2 YSLEER. The CDR3 consists of 15 residues. Deletions cut 0 bases from V and 8 bases from J, with 16 bases between. The CDR3 region has the DNA TGCGCCAGCAGCCAAGATCCAGAACCCAGCGGGGAAGCTTTCTTT. The encoded protein is CASSQDPEPSGEAFF.

J is TRBJ1-2 and V is TRBV19, with D tentatively TRBD1 (6 bases). There are 17 residues in the CDR3. Germline V gene data show CDR1 as LNHDA and CDR2 as SQIVND (reference sequence). Deletions cut 10 bases from V and 4 bases from J, with 28 bases between. Here the CDR3 reads CATAQGHTDPRTYGYTF. The CDR3 DNA is TGTGCCACCGCGCAGGGACACACGGACCCACGGACCTATGGCTACACCTTC.

V gene TRBV19 combines with J gene TRBJ2-2; 8 nucleotides align to TRBD2. V trimming: 6 bases; J trimming: 9 bases; junction bases outside the gene matches: 15. CDR1 and CDR2 (germline): LNHDA, SQIVND (reference sequence). This CDR3 comprises 16 residues. The CDR3 region has the DNA TGTGCCAGTAGCCTAACCGGGACTAGGCCTGGAAGGGAGCTGTTTTTT. Translation gives CASSLTGTRPGRELFF.

The chain uses TRBV7-2 and TRBJ1-4; TRBD1 matches 7 bases. After removal of 4 bases from V and 4 bases from J, the junction contained 3 bases not matched to a gene. This CDR3 comprises 14 residues. Germline loops: CDR1 SGHTA, CDR2 FQGNSA. In nucleotides, the CDR3 is TGTGCCAGCAGCTCGTCAGGGGGTAATGAAAAACTGTTTTTT. Protein: CASSSSGGNEKLFF.

The chain employs TRBV7-9 and TRBJ1-3; 7 bases align to TRBD1. CDR1 and CDR2 (germline): SEHNR, FQNEAQ (reference sequence). This CDR3 spans 16 amino acids. V shed 6 bases, J shed 2 bases, and the junction held 10 bases outside the gene matches. CDR3 sequence reads: CASSSLTGATGNTIYF. The DNA for the CDR3 is TGTGCCAGCAGTTCCTTAACAGGGGCTACTGGAAACACCATATATTTT. The complete variable domain, with remaining parts taken from reference TRBV7-9 and TRBJ1-3, reads DTGVSQNPRHKITKRGQNVTFRCDPISEHNRLYWYRQTLGQGPEFLTYFQNEAQLEKSRLLSDRFSAERPKGSFSTLEIQRTEQGDSAMYLCASSSLTGATGNTIYFGEGSWLTVV.

The rearrangement links TRBV7-3 to TRBJ2-2, with D possibly TRBD1 on 5 matching bases. Germline V gene lookup returns CDR1 SGHTA and CDR2 FQGTGA. V was pared by 2 bases and J by 4 bases, with 11 bases between. This CDR3 has 15 residues. In DNA, the CDR3 is TGTGCCAGCAGCTTAGGAGCAGGGTCCACCGGGGAGCTGTTTTTT. It yields the protein CASSLGAGSTGELFF.

The chain carries TRBV4-1 and TRBJ2-7, with TRBD1 matching over 7 bases. Germline V gives CDR1 MGHRA, CDR2 YSYEKL. The V gene end was trimmed by 1 base and the J gene end by 4 bases; junction bases not matched to a gene: 7. The CDR3 length is 15 residues. As DNA, the CDR3 is TGCGCCAGCAGCCAAGGAGGGGGCAGAAGATACGAGCAGTACTTC. Translated, it gives CASSQGGGRRYEQYF.

This clone occurred once. J is TRBJ1-1 and V is TRBV7-3; 10 bases line up with TRBD1. The length of the CDR3 is 16 residues. V trimming: 4 bases; J trimming: 5 bases; junction bases outside the gene matches: 10. Germline V CDR1 and CDR2: SGHTA, FQGTGA. As DNA, the CDR3 is TGTGCCAGCAGCTCCACAGGGGGACAGGGGAAAACTGAAGCTTTCTTT. It specifies CASSSTGGQGKTEAFF.

V and J are TRBV4-1 and TRBJ1-1; no clear D gene. Looked up from germline, CDR1 is MGHRA and CDR2 is YSYEKL. The CDR3 covers 17 residues. Trimming left V 1 base short and J 0 bases short, with 15 bases between. This CDR3 reads CASSQGSGLFMNTEAFF. CDR3 bases: TGCGCCAGCAGCCAAGGAAGCGGCTTATTTATGAACACTGAAGCTTTCTTT.

The chain has TRBV5-1 and TRBJ2-3; TRBD1 is a possible D gene (5 bases). This CDR3 contains 15 residues. Trimming cost V 4 bases and J 1 base, with 13 bases left between them. The germline gives CDR1 SGHRS, CDR2 YFSETQ. CDR3 DNA sequence: TGCGCCAGCAGCCTCAGACAGATGGGCACAGATACGCAGTATTTT. This sequence encodes CASSLRQMGTDTQYF.

CDR3 in amino acids: CASTPGQGALDYGYTF. CDR3 nucleotides: TGTGCCAGCACCCCGGGACAGGGGGCCCTAGACTATGGCTACACCTTC. The gene calls are TRBV5-6 and TRBJ1-2; 12 bases align to TRBD1. This CDR3 has 16 amino acids. Unmatched junction bases numbered 9, after V lost 6 bases and J lost 3 bases. CDR1 is SGHDT, CDR2 YYEEEE, per germline.

This clone appeared a few times. CDR3 DNA: TGTGCCAGCAGCTTGGGACAGCGCGAAGCTTTCTTT. Translated, it gives CASSLGQREAFF. This chain uses TRBV5-6 with TRBJ1-1; a weak D match, TRBD1 (5 bases). V shed 0 bases and J shed 8 bases, with 8 bases lying between them. Germline V gives CDR1 SGHDT, CDR2 YYEEEE. The CDR3 runs to 12 residues.

This clone was observed a few times. The rearrangement links TRBV6-5 to TRBJ2-7; 9 bases align to TRBD1. Trimming took 0 bases from V and 6 from J; bases not matched to a gene: 9. In germline, CDR1 is MNHEY, CDR2 SVGAGI. There are 16 residues in the CDR3. The CDR3 is CASSYSAGQGRSEQYF. The CDR3 DNA reads as TGTGCCAGCAGTTACTCGGCGGGACAGGGTAGGTCCGAGCAGTACTTC.

This chain connects TRBV5-4 to TRBJ2-3, with 7 bases identical to TRBD2. In germline, CDR1 is SGHNT, CDR2 YYREEE (reference sequence). The V gene end was trimmed by 4 bases and the J gene end by 1 base; junction bases not matched to a gene: 12. There are 17 residues in the CDR3. DNA of the CDR3: TGTGCCAGCAGCCCTATTCGGGGGGTAGGAGGCACAGATACGCAGTATTTT. Encoded protein: CASSPIRGVGGTDTQYF. The variable domain in full, completed from reference TRBV5-4 and TRBJ2-3, reads ETGVTQSPTHLIKTRGQQVTLRCSSQSGHNTVSWYQQALGQGPQFIFQYYREEENGRGNFPPRFSGLQFPNYSSELNVNALELDDSALYLCASSPIRGVGGTDTQYFGPGTRLTVL.

V gene TRBV4-1 combines with J gene TRBJ2-7; perhaps TRBD1 as D (6 bases). The CDR3 loop spans 14 amino acids. The germline V gene encodes CDR1 MGHRA and CDR2 YSYEKL. V lost 3 bases, J lost 5 bases, and 14 bases lay in between. CDR3 coding DNA: TGCGCCAGCAGCCAGGGACACGGTATTAACGAGCAGTACTTC. This encodes CASSQGHGINEQYF.

The V and J genes are TRBV6-5 and TRBJ1-1, with D perhaps TRBD1 (6 bases). CDR1 MNHEY and CDR2 SVGAGI come from the germline V gene. Between the trimmed V and J ends, which lost 2 bases and 3 bases, there was a span of 13 bases. The CDR3 length is 15 residues. CDR3 loop: CASSYDRSADTEAFF. The CDR3 coding sequence is TGTGCCAGCAGTTACGACAGGAGCGCTGACACTGAAGCTTTCTTT.

The chain couples TRBV18 to TRBJ2-2, with 8 bases lining up with TRBD2. V gave up 9 bases and J gave up 2 bases; unmatched junction bases: 8. Germline V CDR1 and CDR2: KGHSH, LQKENI. This CDR3 is built from 15 residues. The CDR3 loop reads CASSTSGGNTGELFF. As DNA, the CDR3 is TGTGCCAGTTCTACTAGCGGAGGTAACACCGGGGAGCTGTTTTTT.

The chain has TRBV4-1 and TRBJ2-1; 7 bases are shared with TRBD1. J lost 0 bases, V lost 2 bases, and 4 bases had no gene match. The V gene's germline CDR1 is MGHRA and CDR2 YSYEKL. The CDR3 has 16 residues. CDR3: CASSQKGASSYNEQFF. The CDR3 DNA reads TGCGCCAGCAGCCAAAAGGGGGCGAGCTCCTACAATGAGCAGTTCTTC.